This T cell receptor (beta chain) emerged from a study of Ad26.COV2.S vaccination and SARS-CoV-2 variants. Turning to the study itself: The trial was COV1001 and the donor's arm was Ad26.COV2.S.

Stated treatment: over 15 received Ad26.COV2.S at low or high dose, single or two shots; roughly five received placebo; per-sample allocation not given. Sampling was performed 63 days after the first vaccine or placebo injection. This person who donated was an adult of 18-55 years in Boston. Using immunoSEQ multiplex PCR, the repertoire was profiled, and TCRdb retains in-frame clones only, with some absent. The sample includes 350,000 to 550,000 clones, 89% of them seen just once. The CDR3 consists of 16 residues. V lost 0 bases, J lost 3 bases, and 5 bases stayed unmatched. Germline V gene data show CDR1 as SGHNT and CDR2 as YYREEE (reference sequence).

Specimen: peripheral blood, collected in a trial of Ad26.COV2.S vaccine versus placebo. The V gene is TRBV5-4, the J gene TRBJ1-4; 7 bases align to TRBD1. The sequence was obtained from a person between 18 and 65 years old who received the Ad26.COV2.S COVID-19 vaccine or a placebo. The DNA of the CDR3 is TGTGCCAGCAGCTTGGATCGACAGGGATCTAATGAAAAACTGTTTTTT. It encodes CASSLDRQGSNEKLFF.